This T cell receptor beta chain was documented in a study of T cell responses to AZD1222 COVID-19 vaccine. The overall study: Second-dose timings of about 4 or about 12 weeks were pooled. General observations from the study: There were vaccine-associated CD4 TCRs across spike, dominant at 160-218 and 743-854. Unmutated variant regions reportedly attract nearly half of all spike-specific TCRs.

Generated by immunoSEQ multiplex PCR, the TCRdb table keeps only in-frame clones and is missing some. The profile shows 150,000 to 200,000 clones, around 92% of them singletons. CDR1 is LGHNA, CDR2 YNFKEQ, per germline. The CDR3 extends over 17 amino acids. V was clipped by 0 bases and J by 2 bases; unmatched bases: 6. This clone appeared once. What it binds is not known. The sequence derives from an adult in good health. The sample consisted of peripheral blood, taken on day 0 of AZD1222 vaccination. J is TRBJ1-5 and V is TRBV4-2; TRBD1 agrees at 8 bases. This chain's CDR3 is CASSQDDRGRGNQPQHF. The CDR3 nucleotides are TGTGCCAGCAGCCAAGACGACAGGGGACGGGGCAATCAGCCCCAGCATTTT.